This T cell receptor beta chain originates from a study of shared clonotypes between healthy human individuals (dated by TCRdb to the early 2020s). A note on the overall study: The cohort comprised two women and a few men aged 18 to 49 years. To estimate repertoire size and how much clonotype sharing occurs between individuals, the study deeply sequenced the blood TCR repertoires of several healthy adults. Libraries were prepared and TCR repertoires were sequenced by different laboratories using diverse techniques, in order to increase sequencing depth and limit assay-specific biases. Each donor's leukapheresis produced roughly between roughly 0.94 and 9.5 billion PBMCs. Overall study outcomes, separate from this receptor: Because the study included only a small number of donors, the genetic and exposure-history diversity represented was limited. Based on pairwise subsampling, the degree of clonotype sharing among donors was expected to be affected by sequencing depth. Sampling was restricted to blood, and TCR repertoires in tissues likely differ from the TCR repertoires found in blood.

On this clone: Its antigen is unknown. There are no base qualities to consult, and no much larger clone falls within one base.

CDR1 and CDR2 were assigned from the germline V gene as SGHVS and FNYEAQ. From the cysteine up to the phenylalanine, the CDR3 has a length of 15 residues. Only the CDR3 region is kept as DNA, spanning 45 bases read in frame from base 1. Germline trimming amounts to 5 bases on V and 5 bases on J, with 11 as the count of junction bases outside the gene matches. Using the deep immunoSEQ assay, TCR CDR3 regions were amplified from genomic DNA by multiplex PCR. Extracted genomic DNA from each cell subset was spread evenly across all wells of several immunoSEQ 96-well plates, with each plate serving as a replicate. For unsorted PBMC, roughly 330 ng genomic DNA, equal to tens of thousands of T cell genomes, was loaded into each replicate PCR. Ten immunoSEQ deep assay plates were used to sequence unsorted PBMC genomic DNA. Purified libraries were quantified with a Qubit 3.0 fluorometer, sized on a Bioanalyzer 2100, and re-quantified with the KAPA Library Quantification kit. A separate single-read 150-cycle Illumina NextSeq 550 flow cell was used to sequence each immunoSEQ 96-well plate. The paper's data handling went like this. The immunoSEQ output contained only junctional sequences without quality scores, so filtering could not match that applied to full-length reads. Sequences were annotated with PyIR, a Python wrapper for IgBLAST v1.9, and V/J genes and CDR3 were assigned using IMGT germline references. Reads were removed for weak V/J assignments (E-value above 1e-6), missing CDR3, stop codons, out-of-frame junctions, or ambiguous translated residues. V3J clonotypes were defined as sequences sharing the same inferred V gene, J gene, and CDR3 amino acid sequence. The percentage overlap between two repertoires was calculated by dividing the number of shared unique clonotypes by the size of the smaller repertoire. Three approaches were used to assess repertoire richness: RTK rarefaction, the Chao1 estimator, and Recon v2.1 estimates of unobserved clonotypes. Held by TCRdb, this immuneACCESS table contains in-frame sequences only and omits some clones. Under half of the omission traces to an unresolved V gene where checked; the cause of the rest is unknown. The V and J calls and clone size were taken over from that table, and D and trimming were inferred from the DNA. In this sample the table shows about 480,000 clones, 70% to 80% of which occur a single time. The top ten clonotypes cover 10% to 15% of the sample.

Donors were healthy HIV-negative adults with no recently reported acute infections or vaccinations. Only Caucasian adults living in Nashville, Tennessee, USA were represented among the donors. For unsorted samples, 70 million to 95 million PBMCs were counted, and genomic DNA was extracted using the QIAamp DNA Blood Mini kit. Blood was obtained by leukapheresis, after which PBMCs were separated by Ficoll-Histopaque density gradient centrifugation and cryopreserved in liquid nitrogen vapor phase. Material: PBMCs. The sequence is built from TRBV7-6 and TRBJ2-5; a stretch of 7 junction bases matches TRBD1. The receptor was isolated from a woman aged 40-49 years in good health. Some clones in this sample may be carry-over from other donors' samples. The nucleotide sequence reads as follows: TGTGCCAGCAGCCCGGCAGGGGGAGTGCTGGAGACCCAGTACTTC. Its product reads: CASSPAGGVLETQYF.